The T cell receptor beta chain under discussion was sequenced for a study of T cell repertoires in cytomegalovirus infection. Study-level findings and limits: People with CMV and the relevant HLA were identified by cumulative public TCR beta family frequency.

TCRdb independently ran MiXCR on the reads; one entry per CDR3 protein. The sample records about 340,000 distinct CDR3 sequences, about 29% being singletons. This clonotype turned up a few times. Its antigen is still unknown. The sample consisted of cultured PBMCs, taken from culture after CMV antigen stimulation. This sequence was found in a human donor in good health (CMV status not recorded). Some clones in this sample may be carry-over from other donors' samples.

Here the CDR3 reads CASSSPGSGRKDEQYF. The CDR3 region has the DNA TGCGCCAGCAGCTCCCCGGGGAGCGGGAGAAAAGACGAGCAGTACTTC. This rearrangement joins TRBV5-1 to TRBJ2-7; TRBD2 matches 8 bases. CDR1 is SGHRS and CDR2 is YFSETQ in the germline V gene. The CDR3 sequence is 16 residues long. Losses at the gene ends were 3 bases for V and 5 bases for J; bases not matched to a gene: 13.